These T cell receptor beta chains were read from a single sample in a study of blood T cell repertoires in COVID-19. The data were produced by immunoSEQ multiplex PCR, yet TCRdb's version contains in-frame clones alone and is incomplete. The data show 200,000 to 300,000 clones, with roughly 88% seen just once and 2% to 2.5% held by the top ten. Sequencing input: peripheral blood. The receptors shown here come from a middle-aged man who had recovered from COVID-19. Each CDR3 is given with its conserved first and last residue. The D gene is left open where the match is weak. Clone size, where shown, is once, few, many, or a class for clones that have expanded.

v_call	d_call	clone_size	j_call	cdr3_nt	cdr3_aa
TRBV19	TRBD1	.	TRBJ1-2	TGTGCCAGTAGAACTCAGGCGGACAGGCACGGCCTTTATGGCTACACCTTC	CASRTQADRHGLYGYTF
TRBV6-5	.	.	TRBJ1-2	TGTGCCAGCAGTTACGCGGAGGGACTTTCGGGCTACACCTTC	CASSYAEGLSGYTF
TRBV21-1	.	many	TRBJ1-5	TGTGCCAGCAGCAAAGCCGGGACAGGGCATTCGGACGGGAATAGCAATCAGCCCCAGCATTTT	CASSKAGTGHSDGNSNQPQHF
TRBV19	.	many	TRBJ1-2	TGTGCCAGTAGTATCGGCGGGGTAGGGTTCACCTTC	CASSIGGVGFTF
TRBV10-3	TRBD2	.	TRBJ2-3	TGTGCCTACGGGGGGAGCGGGCCTAGCACAGATACGCAGTATTTT	CAYGGSGPSTDTQYF
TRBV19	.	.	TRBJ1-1	TGTGCCAGTAGTTCAGGGCTGAACACTGAAGCTTTCTTT	CASSSGLNTEAFF
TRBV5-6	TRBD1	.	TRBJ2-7	TGTGCCAGCAGCCAGGGGGTCTACGAGCAGTACTTC	CASSQGVYEQYF
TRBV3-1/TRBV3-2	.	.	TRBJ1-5	TGTGCCAGCAGCCAAGGGGTGGGACAACCTCGGCATTTT	CASSQGVGQPRHF
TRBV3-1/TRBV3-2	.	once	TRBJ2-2	TGTGCCAGCAGCCAGGCAGGGGGGACCGGGGAGCTGTTTTTT	CASSQAGGTGELFF
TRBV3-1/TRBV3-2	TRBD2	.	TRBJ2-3	TGTGCCAGCAGCCCCAGGACTAGCGGGGGAACGCAGTATTTT	CASSPRTSGGTQYF
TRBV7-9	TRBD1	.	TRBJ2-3	TGTGCCAGCAGCCCCATCCCCGACAGGGTGAGAACAGATACGCAGTATTTT	CASSPIPDRVRTDTQYF
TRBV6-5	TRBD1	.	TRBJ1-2	TGTGCCAGCAGTTACTCTTCGGGACAGGATGGCTACACCTTC	CASSYSSGQDGYTF
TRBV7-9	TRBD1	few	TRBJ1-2	TGTGCCAGCACCTCACAACCAGGGGGAGGCTACACCTTC	CASTSQPGGGYTF
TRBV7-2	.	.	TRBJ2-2	TGTGCCAGCAGCTTAGTTAATAGCGGAACTGGGGGGGAGCTGTTTTTT	CASSLVNSGTGGELFF
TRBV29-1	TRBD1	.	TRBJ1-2	TGCAGCGTTGTCGCTTCGGCCGGGACAGGGACTTATGGCTACACCTTC	CSVVASAGTGTYGYTF
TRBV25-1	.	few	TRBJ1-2	TGTGCCAGCAGGGAAGGCCTGGATGGCTACACCTTC	CASREGLDGYTF
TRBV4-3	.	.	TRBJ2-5	TGCGCCAGCAGCCAGTATACAGGCCTGGCCCAGTACTTC	CASSQYTGLAQYF
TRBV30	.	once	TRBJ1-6	TGTGCCTGGGGACACAGGGCTGATTCACCCCTCCACTTT	CAWGHRADSPLHF
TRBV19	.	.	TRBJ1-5	TGTGCCAGTAGTACTGATATAGGGGCGCACAATCAGCCCCAGCATTTT	CASSTDIGAHNQPQHF
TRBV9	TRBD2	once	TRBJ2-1	TGTGCCAGCAGCCCCCAGGCTAGCGGTAATTACAATGAGCAGTTCTTC	CASSPQASGNYNEQFF
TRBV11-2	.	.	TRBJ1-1	TGTGCCAGCAGCCCCCAAGGGGGGGTGAACACTGAAGCTTTCTTT	CASSPQGGVNTEAFF
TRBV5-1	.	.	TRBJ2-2	TGCGCCAGCAGCTTTCCACGAGGCACCGGGGAGCTGTTTTTT	CASSFPRGTGELFF
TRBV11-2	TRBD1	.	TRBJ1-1	TGTGCCAGCAGCGGCACCCTACAGGGGCCCCTGAACACTGAAGCTTTCTTT	CASSGTLQGPLNTEAFF
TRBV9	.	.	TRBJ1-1	TGTGCCAGCAGCGTAGTGATGGGGACTGCGGAAGCTTTCTTT	CASSVVMGTAEAFF